This T cell receptor (beta chain) was retrieved from a study of TIL therapy for anti-PD-1-resistant metastatic lung cancer. The libraries were made with immunoSEQ v3. TCRdb's table, derived via immunoSEQ multiplex PCR, lists solely in-frame clones and lacks some. The data contain more than 90,000 clones, 65% of them singletons. Trimming removed 5 bases at V and 2 bases at J, with 6 bases between. This CDR3 region has 13 residues. Germline-derived CDR1 and CDR2 are KGHDR and SFDVKD. As for time point: pre-treatment sample, taken before nivolumab and TIL therapy. Pleural nodules or supraclavicular lymph nodes made up most of the excised metastases sampled.

V is TRBV24-1 and J is TRBJ1-5, with D hard to call. The clonotype originates from a person between 25 and 79 years old with non-small cell lung cancer. The sequencing used tumor tissue, collected at baseline. The chain's CDR3 is CATSGPGNQPQHF. DNA of the CDR3: TGTGCCACCAGTGGTCCAGGCAATCAGCCCCAGCATTTT.